The 24 T cell receptor beta chains listed next were all sequenced from one sample in a study of T cells in women clearing cervical HPV infection. Using immunoSEQ multiplex PCR, the repertoire was profiled, and TCRdb retains in-frame clones only, with some absent. The listing records around 46,000 clones. The material sequenced was blood buffy coat. The receptors were sampled from a woman between 18 and 69 years old with a cervical HPV16 infection that either progressed to CIN3+ or cleared (not recorded which).

As for this clone: The CDR3 end is not reached by the read, which stops 3 residues before it; the germline J gene fills it in. V and J are TRBV6-2 or TRBV6-3 and TRBJ1-2, with D unclear. Germline CDR1 and CDR2: MNHEY and SVGEGT. V was pared by 5 bases and J by 4 bases, with 14 bases between. The CDR3 contains 14 residues. This chain's CDR3 is CASSPAAGPYGYTF. The covered CDR3 bases are TGTGCCAGCAGTCCAGCGGCAGGTCCCTATGGC.

Worth noting for this clone: The read comes to an end 3 residues before the CDR3 does, leaving the germline J gene to fill in the end. This sequence joins TRBV12-5 and TRBJ2-3; maybe TRBD2 (5 bases). Per the germline V gene, CDR1 is LGHNT and CDR2 is FRNRAP. CDR3 size: 14 residues. CDR3 in amino acids: CASGLLGESVTQYF. The DNA read from the CDR3 is TGTGCTAGTGGTTTACTAGGAGAATCGGTGACG.

With respect to this clone: The read ends 3 residues early relative to the CDR3; the germline J gene fills the gap. The chain has TRBV19 and TRBJ1-5; D is unresolved. This CDR3 contains 13 residues. The V gene lost 11 bases and the J gene lost 0 bases, with 11 bases spanning the gap. Germline assignment: CDR1 LNHDA and CDR2 SQIVND (reference sequence). CDR3 bases read: TGTGCCGCCAGTATTCATAGCAATCAGCCC. It codes for CAASIHSNQP. The entire CDR3 is CAASIHSNQPQHF.

As for this clone: Read data end 3 residues before the CDR3 end; the end is taken from the germline J gene. The chain carries TRBV7-3 and TRBJ2-2, with 9 positions matching TRBD2. CDR1 is SGHTA, CDR2 FQGTGA, per germline. Trimming at V came to 4 bases and at J to 9 bases, leaving 6 bases not matched to a gene. The CDR3 runs to 14 residues. This chain's CDR3 is CASSSGTSFRELFF. The sequenced CDR3 bases are TGTGCCAGCAGCTCCGGGACTAGCTTCCGGGAG.

With respect to this clone: The CDR3 extends 3 residues past the end of the read, so its final part is completed from the germline J gene. This chain connects TRBV7-9 to TRBJ1-2, with D perhaps matching TRBD1 (5 bases). CDR3 length equals 11 residues. CDR1 is SEHNR, CDR2 FQNEAQ, per germline (reference sequence). Incomplete CDR3 DNA: TGTGCCAGCAGCTGGAAAGGGGAT. Protein product: CASSWKGD. From start to end, the CDR3 is CASSWKGDYTF.

About this clone: Read sequence stops 3 residues before the CDR3 end, and the germline J gene provides the missing end. This chain joins TRBV14 and TRBJ2-1; D may correspond to TRBD1 or TRBD2 (5 bases each). V lost 4 bases to trimming and J lost 0 bases, with 13 bases between them. This CDR3 has 16 residues. Germline V gives CDR1 SGHDN, CDR2 FVKESK. CDR3 bases read: TGTGCCAGCAGCCTCGCGAAGGGGAGCTCCTACAATGAG. Translated: CASSLAKGSSYNE. The whole CDR3 sequence reads CASSLAKGSSYNEQFF.

As concerns this clone: The read halts 3 residues ahead of the CDR3 end, with the missing end drawn from the germline J gene. J is TRBJ2-7 and V is TRBV11-1, with 7 positions matching TRBD1. This CDR3 has 13 residues. From germline, CDR1 is SGHAT and CDR2 FQDESV (reference sequence). Losses at the gene ends were 6 bases for V and 3 bases for J; bases not matched to a gene: 5. CDR3 region: CASSPQGYYEQYF. The sequenced part of the CDR3 DNA is TGTGCCAGCAGTCCACAGGGGTACTACGAG.

Turning to this clone: The sequenced fragment ends 3 residues before the CDR3 boundary, so the rest is inferred from the germline J gene. This chain connects TRBV5-5 to TRBJ1-1; D may be TRBD1 (5 bases). CDR3 length: 14 residues. Germline V lookup: CDR1 SGHKS, CDR2 YYEKEE (reference sequence). The CDR3 reads CASSPGWGGLEAFF. The CDR3 bases that were read are TGTGCCAGCAGCCCAGGGTGGGGGGGATTAGAA.

On this clone: The CDR3 end falls 3 residues outside the read, so it is completed with the germline J gene. The chain has TRBV5-1 and TRBJ2-7; D is unresolved. V lost 0 bases and J lost 2, with 9 bases in between. CDR1 SGHRS and CDR2 YFSETQ come from the germline V gene. The CDR3 covers 14 residues. Incomplete CDR3 DNA: TGCGCCAGCAGCTTGGACCCCAGTCCCTACGAG. Protein sequence: CASSLDPSPYE. The CDR3, in full, reads CASSLDPSPYEQYF. Filled out from reference TRBV5-1 and TRBJ2-7, the complete variable domain reads KAGVTQTPRYLIKTRGQQVTLSCSPISGHRSVSWYQQTPGQGLQFLFEYFSETQRNKGNFPGRFSGRQFSNSRSEMNVSTLELGDSALYLCASSLDPSPYEQYFGPGTRLTVT.

A word on this clone: From the germline J gene comes the end of the CDR3, since the read stops 3 residues before it. This chain links TRBV19 with TRBJ2-2; 8 bases align to TRBD2. Trimming removed 4 bases from V and 6 bases from J; junction bases left unmatched: 7. This CDR3 is built from 15 residues. Germline CDR1 reads LNHDA; CDR2 reads SQIVND (reference sequence). The sequenced CDR3 bases are TGTGCCAGTAGTAGAAGGACTAGCATATCCGGGGAG. Translating gives CASSRRTSISGE. The CDR3 reads in full as CASSRRTSISGELFF. Full variable domain (remainder filled in from reference TRBV19 and TRBJ2-2): DGGITQSPKYLFRKEGQNVTLSCEQNLNHDAMYWYRQDPGQGLRLIYYSQIVNDFQKGDIAEGYSVSREKKESFPLTVTSAQKNPTAFYLCASSRRTSISGELFFGEGSRLTVL.

Regarding this clone: The read ends 3 residues shy of where the CDR3 ends; the end is completed using the germline J gene. The chain is built from TRBV20-1 and TRBJ2-3; 9 bases agree with TRBD2. Germline V gene sequence: CDR1 DFQATT, CDR2 SNEGSKA (reference sequence). The CDR3 has 17 amino acids. The trim removed 2 bases at V and 5 bases at J, leaving 14 bases unmatched. Incomplete CDR3 DNA: TGCAGTGCTAGAAAAGAGGGCGGGAGGGCCCGATTAGATACG. Protein sequence: CSARKEGGRARLDT. The whole CDR3 sequence is CSARKEGGRARLDTQYF.

CDR3 DNA, as far as it was read: TGTGCTAGTGGAACCGGGGATGGCGATGAG. This gives the protein CASGTGDGDE. The complete CDR3 protein is CASGTGDGDEQFF. The chain joins TRBV12-5 to TRBJ2-1; tentative D call: TRBD2 (5 bases). The observed sequence ends 3 residues before the CDR3 terminus, with the missing tail filled in from the germline J gene. V lost 6 bases and J 8 bases, leaving 14 bases between the germline ends. CDR3 length: 13 residues. The germline V gene encodes CDR1 LGHNT and CDR2 FRNRAP.

In regard to this clone: The read halts 3 residues ahead of the CDR3 end, with the missing end drawn from the germline J gene. The J gene is TRBJ2-7, the V gene TRBV7-2; no definite D call. The V gene's germline CDR1 is SGHTA and CDR2 FQGNSA. Trimming pared 0 bases from V and 6 bases from J, leaving 9 bases between. The CDR3 runs 13 residues. Partial CDR3 DNA: TGTGCCAGCAGCTTAGCCTCACAAGGCGAG. It specifies CASSLASQGE. The CDR3 reads in full as CASSLASQGEQYF.

Comment on this clone: The read ends 3 residues shy of where the CDR3 ends; the end is completed using the germline J gene. The J gene is TRBJ2-1, the V gene TRBV10-3, with a tentative D call TRBD2 (6 bases). CDR1 is ENHRY, CDR2 SYGVKD, per germline. The CDR3 is made up of 14 amino acids. Between the trimmed V and J ends, which lost 5 bases and 3 bases, there was a span of 11 bases. CDR3 DNA (partial): TGTGCCATCAGTCCCAGGGAGGACTACAATGAG. As protein: CAISPREDYNE. The full CDR3 is CAISPREDYNEQFF.

Note on this clone: The read terminates 3 residues ahead of where the CDR3 ends, so the germline J gene completes it. The chain recombines TRBV18 with TRBJ1-2; D uncertain. Germline loops: CDR1 KGHSH, CDR2 LQKENI. The CDR3 runs to 15 residues. The CDR3 bases that were read are TGTGCCAGCTCACCGGGCAGCGGGAGGATGTACGAC. Its translation is CASSPGSGRMYD. Given in full, the CDR3 is CASSPGSGRMYDYTF.

Note on this clone: The read ends 3 residues before the CDR3 terminus; that terminus is restored from the germline J gene. The chain employs TRBV20-1 and TRBJ1-3; weak D call: TRBD1 (5 bases). Germline-derived CDR1 and CDR2 are DFQATT and SNEGSKA (reference sequence). The V end lost 0 bases, the J end lost 0 bases, and 12 bases lay between the germline ends. There are 16 residues in the CDR3. The CDR3 protein is CSARDPQGSSGNTIYF. The CDR3 bases that were read are TGCAGTGCTAGAGATCCCCAGGGTTCCTCTGGAAACACC.

Note on this clone: The read finishes 3 residues shy of the CDR3 end, and the germline J gene is used to complete it. The chain has TRBV13 and TRBJ2-5; a possible D gene is TRBD1 (6 bases). Trimming took 3 bases from V and 1 from J, leaving 9 bases between them. The CDR3 is 14 amino acids. The germline V gene encodes CDR1 PRHDT and CDR2 FYEKMQ (reference sequence). The CDR3 spells CASSLTGTQETQYF. The CDR3 bases that were read are TGTGCCAGCAGCTTGACAGGTACCCAAGAGACC.

A remark on this clone: The read ends 3 residues early relative to the CDR3; the germline J gene fills the gap. The genes are TRBV5-1 and TRBJ2-7; D unresolved. The V gene's germline CDR1 is SGHRS and CDR2 YFSETQ. V was cut by 0 bases and J by 1 base, with 5 bases left in between. The CDR3 is 13 amino acids. Here the CDR3 reads CASSLDGSYEQYF. The sequenced part of the CDR3 DNA is TGCGCCAGCAGCTTGGACGGGTCCTACGAG. The complete variable domain, with remaining parts taken from reference TRBV5-1 and TRBJ2-7, reads KAGVTQTPRYLIKTRGQQVTLSCSPISGHRSVSWYQQTPGQGLQFLFEYFSETQRNKGNFPGRFSGRQFSNSRSEMNVSTLELGDSALYLCASSLDGSYEQYFGPGTRLTVT.

With regard to this clone: The CDR3 end lies 3 residues beyond the end of the read and is filled in from the germline J gene. The V call is TRBV5-1, the J call TRBJ2-1, with a possible D match to TRBD2 (5 bases). Germline V lookup: CDR1 SGHRS, CDR2 YFSETQ. Trimming took off 0 bases at V and 3 bases at J, with 10 bases between the two ends. The CDR3 runs to 15 residues. CDR3 loop: CASSLGGFGYNEQFF. The DNA read from the CDR3 is TGCGCCAGCAGCTTGGGCGGGTTTGGCTACAATGAG.

A word on this clone: Read data end 3 residues before the CDR3 end; the end is taken from the germline J gene. The V and J genes are TRBV6-2 or TRBV6-3 and TRBJ2-7, with D unclear. The ends were cut back, 5 bases at V and 3 bases at J, with 11 bases in the middle. The CDR3 contains 13 residues. CDR1 is MNHEY, CDR2 SVGEGT, per germline. CDR3 in amino acids: CASSPVPDYEQYF. The covered CDR3 bases are TGTGCCAGCAGTCCTGTGCCAGACTACGAG.

As for this clone: The observed sequence ends 3 residues before the CDR3 terminus, with the missing tail filled in from the germline J gene. This chain joins TRBV20-1 and TRBJ2-5; tentative D call: TRBD2 (5 bases). The germline V gene encodes CDR1 DFQATT and CDR2 SNEGSKA (reference sequence). With 5 bases removed from V and 2 bases from J, the gap between germline ends came to 12 bases. The CDR3 loop spans 13 amino acids. The CDR3 here is CSAFGLSQETQYF. CDR3 DNA (partial): TGCAGTGCTTTCGGACTCTCTCAAGAGACC.

In the case of this clone: The sequence runs out 3 residues before the end of the CDR3; the remainder is reconstructed from the germline J gene. This chain connects TRBV10-3 to TRBJ2-1; 11 bases match TRBD2. CDR3 length: 18 amino acids. The germline V gene has CDR1 ENHRY and CDR2 SYGVKD. V lost 2 bases to trimming and J lost 6 bases; unmatched junction nucleotides: 12. CDR3 sequence: CAISEAIFGLAGINEQFF. The sequenced CDR3 bases are TGTGCCATCAGTGAGGCTATCTTTGGACTAGCGGGCATCAATGAG.

A word on this clone: The read ends 3 residues before the CDR3 terminus; that terminus is restored from the germline J gene. The chain joins TRBV19 to TRBJ2-2; 7 positions agree with TRBD1. Germline values: CDR1 LNHDA, CDR2 SQIVND (reference sequence). V gave up 5 bases and J gave up 5 bases; unmatched junction bases: 8. This CDR3 spans 15 amino acids. The CDR3 reads CASSRDRVQTGELFF. The DNA read from the CDR3 is TGTGCCAGTAGTCGTGACAGGGTTCAGACCGGGGAG.

Points on this clone: The read ends 3 residues early relative to the CDR3; the germline J gene fills the gap. The rearrangement joins TRBV20-1 to TRBJ2-7; the match to TRBD2 covers 12 bases. Germline V gene lookup returns CDR1 DFQATT and CDR2 SNEGSKA (reference sequence). J lost 0 bases, V lost 5 bases, and 14 bases had no gene match. The CDR3 has 18 amino acids. Incomplete CDR3 DNA: TGCAGTGCTCGACACCCAGATAGGACTAGCGGGAACTCCTACGAG. This sequence encodes CSARHPDRTSGNSYE. The CDR3 in full is CSARHPDRTSGNSYEQYF.